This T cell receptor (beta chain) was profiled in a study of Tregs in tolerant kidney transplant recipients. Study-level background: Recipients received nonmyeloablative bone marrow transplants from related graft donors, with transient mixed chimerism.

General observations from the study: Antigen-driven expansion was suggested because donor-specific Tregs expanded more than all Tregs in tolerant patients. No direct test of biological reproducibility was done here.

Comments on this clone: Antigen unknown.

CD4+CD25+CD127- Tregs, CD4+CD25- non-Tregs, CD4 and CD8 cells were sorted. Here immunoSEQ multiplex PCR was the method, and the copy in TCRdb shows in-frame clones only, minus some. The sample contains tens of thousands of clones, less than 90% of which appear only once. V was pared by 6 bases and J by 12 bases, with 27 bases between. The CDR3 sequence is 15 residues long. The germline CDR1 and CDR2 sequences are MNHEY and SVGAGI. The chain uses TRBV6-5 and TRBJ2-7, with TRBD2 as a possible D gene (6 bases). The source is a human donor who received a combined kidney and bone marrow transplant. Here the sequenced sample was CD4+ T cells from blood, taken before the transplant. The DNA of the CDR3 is TGTGCCAGCAGCCGGGGCGGGGCAGGGCTATTTTTATGGTACTTC. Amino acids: CASSRGGAGLFLWYF.